The present T cell receptor beta chain was sequenced within a study of blood T cell repertoires in COVID-19. In the study overall: Specimens from acute and convalescent COVID-19 originated in the United States, Italy and Spain. T cells, B-cell-depleted T cells, or PBMCs provided the cDNA or gDNA that served as material.

The table lists this clone with a count of one. Per the original data handling: Researchers report that nucleated cell counts were estimated from reference gene primer amplification. The data were produced by immunoSEQ multiplex PCR, yet TCRdb's version contains in-frame clones alone and is incomplete. D and trimming were read from the DNA, whereas the V and J calls and clone size are those reported in that table. The sample gives nearly 250,000 clones, roughly four fifths of which show up once; under 2% is in the top ten. The CDR3 is 16 amino acids. Germline lookup yields CDR1 KGHSH and CDR2 LQKENI. J gave up 3 bases and V 1 base, and 1 base lay outside the gene matches.

The sequenced sample was peripheral blood. The source of this sequence is a woman older than 75 with acute or convalescent COVID-19. V and J are TRBV18 and TRBJ2-2, with 11 bases matching TRBD2. The CDR3 loop reads CASSPRLAGYTGELFF. The CDR3 region has the DNA TGTGCCAGCTCACCACGACTAGCGGGGTACACCGGGGAGCTGTTTTTT.